The T cell receptor (beta chain) described here comes from a study of control samples from healthy donors and cancer patients. Trimming took off 10 bases at V and 9 bases at J, with 16 bases between the two ends. The V gene's germline CDR1 is MNHEY and CDR2 SVGAGI. CDR3 length: 13 residues. The repertoire was sequenced with immunoSEQ multiplex PCR; TCRdb's copy has only in-frame clones and lacks some. This table has roughly 100,000 clones, 83% appearing once. The source is a woman in her fifties or sixties in good health. This chain connects TRBV6-5 to TRBJ1-6; D ambiguous. The sequenced sample was blood. Here the CDR3 DNA reads TGTGCCACCCAGGTCCAATTCGGTTCACCCCTCCACTTT. As protein: CATQVQFGSPLHF.